This TCR beta chain emerged from a study of shared clonotypes between healthy human individuals. In regard to this clone: The target antigen is unknown.

Sequencing used immunoSEQ multiplex PCR; TCRdb keeps in-frame clones, though not all of them. The profile shows roughly 2.4 million clones, approximately 96% of them singletons. Trimming left V 4 bases short and J 3 bases short, with 16 bases between. Germline lookup yields CDR1 SGHNT and CDR2 YYREEE (reference sequence). The CDR3 has 16 amino acids. General study points: Generation probabilities of non-shared clonotypes were lower (relative to those shared by all four donors). The low donor count limited represented genetic and exposure-history diversity.

The chain links TRBV5-4 to TRBJ2-2, with D perhaps matching TRBD1 or TRBD2 (6 bases each). The sample taken for sequencing was naive CD4+ T cells sorted from blood. Subset given: CD45RA+ positively selected. This receptor was obtained from a man aged 18 to 30 in good health. CDR3: CASSPVPGADTGELFF. The CDR3 DNA is TGTGCCAGCAGCCCCGTCCCGGGGGCAGACACCGGGGAGCTGTTTTTT. The whole variable domain, remainder taken from reference TRBV5-4 and TRBJ2-2, is ETGVTQSPTHLIKTRGQQVTLRCSSQSGHNTVSWYQQALGQGPQFIFQYYREEENGRGNFPPRFSGLQFPNYSSELNVNALELDDSALYLCASSPVPGADTGELFFGEGSRLTVL.